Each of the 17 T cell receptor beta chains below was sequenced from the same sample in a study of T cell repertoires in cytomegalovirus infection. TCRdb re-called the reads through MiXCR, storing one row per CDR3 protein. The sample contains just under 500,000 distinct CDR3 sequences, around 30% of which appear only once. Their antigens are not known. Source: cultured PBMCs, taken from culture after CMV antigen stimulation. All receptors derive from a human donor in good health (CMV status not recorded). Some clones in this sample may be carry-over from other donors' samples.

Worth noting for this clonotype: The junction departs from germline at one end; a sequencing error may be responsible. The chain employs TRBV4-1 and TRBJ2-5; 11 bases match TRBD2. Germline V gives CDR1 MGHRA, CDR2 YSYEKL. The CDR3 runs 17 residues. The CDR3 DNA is TGTGCCAGCAGCCAAGACAAGCTAGCGGGAGGCATTTGGACCCAGTACTTC. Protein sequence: CASSQDKLAGGIWTQYF.

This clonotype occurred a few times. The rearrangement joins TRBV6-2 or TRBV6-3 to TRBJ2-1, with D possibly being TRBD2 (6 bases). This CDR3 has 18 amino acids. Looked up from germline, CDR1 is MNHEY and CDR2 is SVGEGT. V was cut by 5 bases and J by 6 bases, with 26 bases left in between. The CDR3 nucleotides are TGTGCCAGCAGTAAAACGGGGAAAGGCGGGAAAAGGGCCAATGAGCAGTTCTTC. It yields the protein CASSKTGKGGKRANEQFF.

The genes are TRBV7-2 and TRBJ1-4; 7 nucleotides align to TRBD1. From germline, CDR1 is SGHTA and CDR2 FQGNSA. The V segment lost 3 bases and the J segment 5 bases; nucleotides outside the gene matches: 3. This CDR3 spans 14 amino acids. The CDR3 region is CASSLTGKNEKLFF. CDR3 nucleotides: TGTGCCAGCAGCTTGACAGGGAAGAATGAAAAACTGTTTTTT. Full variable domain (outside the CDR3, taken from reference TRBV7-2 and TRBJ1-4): GAGVSQSPSNKVTEKGKDVELRCDPISGHTALYWYRQSLGQGLEFLIYFQGNSAPDKSGLPSDRFSAERTGGSVSTLTIQRTQQEDSAVYLCASSLTGKNEKLFFGSGTQLSVL.

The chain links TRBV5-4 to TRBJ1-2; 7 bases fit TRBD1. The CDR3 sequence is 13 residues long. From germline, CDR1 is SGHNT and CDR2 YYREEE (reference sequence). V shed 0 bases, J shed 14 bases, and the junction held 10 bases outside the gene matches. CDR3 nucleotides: TGTGCCAGCAGCTTGGAGGGGACAGACAAGCGGACCTTC. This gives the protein CASSLEGTDKRTF.

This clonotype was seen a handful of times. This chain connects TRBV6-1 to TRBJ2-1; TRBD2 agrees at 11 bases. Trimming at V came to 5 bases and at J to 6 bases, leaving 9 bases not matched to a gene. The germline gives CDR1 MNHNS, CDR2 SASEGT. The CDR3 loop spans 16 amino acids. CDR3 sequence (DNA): TGTGCCAGCAGTTTCTCTCTTAGCGGGAGGGGCAATGAGCAGTTCTTC. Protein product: CASSFSLSGRGNEQFF.

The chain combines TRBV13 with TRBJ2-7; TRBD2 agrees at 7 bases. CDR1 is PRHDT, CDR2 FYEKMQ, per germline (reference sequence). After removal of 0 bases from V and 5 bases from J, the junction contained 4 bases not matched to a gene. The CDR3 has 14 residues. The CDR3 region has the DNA TGTGCCAGCAGCTTAGGCGGGAGGATAGACGAGCAGTACTTC. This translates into CASSLGGRIDEQYF.

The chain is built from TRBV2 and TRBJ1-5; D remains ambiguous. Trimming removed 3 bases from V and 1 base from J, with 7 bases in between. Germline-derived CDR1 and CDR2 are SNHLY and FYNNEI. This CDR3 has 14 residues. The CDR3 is CASSEAGSNQPQHF. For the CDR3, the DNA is TGTGCCAGCAGTGAGGCCGGAAGCAATCAGCCCCAGCATTTT. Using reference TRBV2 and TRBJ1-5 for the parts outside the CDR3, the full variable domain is EPEVTQTPSHQVTQMGQEVILRCVPISNHLYFYWYRQILGQKVEFLVSFYNNEISEKSEIFDDQFSVERPDGSNFTLKIRSTKLEDSAMYFCASSEAGSNQPQHFGDGTRLSIL.

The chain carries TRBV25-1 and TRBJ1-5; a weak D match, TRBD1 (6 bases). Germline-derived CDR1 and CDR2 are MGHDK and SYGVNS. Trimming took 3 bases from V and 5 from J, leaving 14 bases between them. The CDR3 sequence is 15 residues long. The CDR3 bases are TGTGCCAGCAGTGAGGCGCGGGGGGGCGATCAGCCCCAGCATTTT. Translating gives CASSEARGGDQPQHF.

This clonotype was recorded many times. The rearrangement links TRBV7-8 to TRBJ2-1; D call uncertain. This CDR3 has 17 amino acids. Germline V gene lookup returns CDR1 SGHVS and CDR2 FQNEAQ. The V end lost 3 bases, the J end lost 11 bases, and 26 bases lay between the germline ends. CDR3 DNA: TGTGCCAGCAGCTTCGCCGTCTTTACGCGGAGATCTTATCAGCAGTTCTTC. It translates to CASSFAVFTRRSYQQFF.

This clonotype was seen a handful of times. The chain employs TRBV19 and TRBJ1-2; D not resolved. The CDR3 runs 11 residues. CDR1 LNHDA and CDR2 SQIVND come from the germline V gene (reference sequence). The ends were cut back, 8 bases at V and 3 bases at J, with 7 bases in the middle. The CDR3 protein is CASAADYGYTF. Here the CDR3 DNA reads TGTGCCAGTGCGGCAGACTATGGCTACACCTTC.

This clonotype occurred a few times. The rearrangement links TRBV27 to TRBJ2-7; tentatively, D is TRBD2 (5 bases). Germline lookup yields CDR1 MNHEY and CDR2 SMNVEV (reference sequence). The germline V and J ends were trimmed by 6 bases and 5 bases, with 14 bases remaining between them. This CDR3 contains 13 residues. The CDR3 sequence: CASSPDRRDEQYF. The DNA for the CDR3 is TGTGCCAGCAGCCCTGACCGGCGGGACGAGCAGTACTTC.

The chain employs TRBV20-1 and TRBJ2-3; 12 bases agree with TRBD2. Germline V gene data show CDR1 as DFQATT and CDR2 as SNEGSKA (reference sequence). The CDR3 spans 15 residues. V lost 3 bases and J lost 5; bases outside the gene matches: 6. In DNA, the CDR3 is TGCAGTGCTAGCACCCTAGCGGGAGGGCGAGATACGCAGTATTTT. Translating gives CSASTLAGGRDTQYF.

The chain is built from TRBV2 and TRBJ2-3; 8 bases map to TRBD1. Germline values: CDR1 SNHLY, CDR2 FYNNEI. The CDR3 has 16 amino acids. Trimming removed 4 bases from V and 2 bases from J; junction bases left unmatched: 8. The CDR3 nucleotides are TGTGCCAGCAGTGGACAGGGGCCCTCCTCCACAGATACGCAGTATTTT. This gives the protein CASSGQGPSSTDTQYF.

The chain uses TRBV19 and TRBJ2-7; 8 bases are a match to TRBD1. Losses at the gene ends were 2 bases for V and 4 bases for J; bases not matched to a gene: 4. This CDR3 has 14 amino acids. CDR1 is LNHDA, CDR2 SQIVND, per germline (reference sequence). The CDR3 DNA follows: TGTGCCAGTAGTATAACCGGGACAGGTTACGAGCAGTACTTC. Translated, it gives CASSITGTGYEQYF.

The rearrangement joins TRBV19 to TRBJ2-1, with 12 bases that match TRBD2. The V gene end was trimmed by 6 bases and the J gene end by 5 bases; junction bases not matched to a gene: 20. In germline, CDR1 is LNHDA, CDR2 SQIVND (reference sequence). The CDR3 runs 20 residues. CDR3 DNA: TGTGCCAGTAGCCCAACCGGGACTAGCGGGCCTCGTGGGGGAAACAATGAGCAGTTCTTC. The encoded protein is CASSPTGTSGPRGGNNEQFF.

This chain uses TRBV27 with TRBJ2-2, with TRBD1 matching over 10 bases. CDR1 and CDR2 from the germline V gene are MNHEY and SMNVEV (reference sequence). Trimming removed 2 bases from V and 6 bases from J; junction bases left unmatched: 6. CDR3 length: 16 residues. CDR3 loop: CASSLDRGRLAGELFF. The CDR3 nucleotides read TGTGCCAGCAGTTTAGACAGGGGGCGGCTAGCCGGGGAGCTGTTTTTT.

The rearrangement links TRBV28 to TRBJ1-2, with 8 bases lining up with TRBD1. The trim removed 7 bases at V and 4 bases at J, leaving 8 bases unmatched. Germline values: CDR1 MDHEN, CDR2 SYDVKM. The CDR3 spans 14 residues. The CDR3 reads CASKRSGTGYGYTF. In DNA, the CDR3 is TGTGCCAGCAAGAGGTCCGGGACAGGCTATGGCTACACCTTC.